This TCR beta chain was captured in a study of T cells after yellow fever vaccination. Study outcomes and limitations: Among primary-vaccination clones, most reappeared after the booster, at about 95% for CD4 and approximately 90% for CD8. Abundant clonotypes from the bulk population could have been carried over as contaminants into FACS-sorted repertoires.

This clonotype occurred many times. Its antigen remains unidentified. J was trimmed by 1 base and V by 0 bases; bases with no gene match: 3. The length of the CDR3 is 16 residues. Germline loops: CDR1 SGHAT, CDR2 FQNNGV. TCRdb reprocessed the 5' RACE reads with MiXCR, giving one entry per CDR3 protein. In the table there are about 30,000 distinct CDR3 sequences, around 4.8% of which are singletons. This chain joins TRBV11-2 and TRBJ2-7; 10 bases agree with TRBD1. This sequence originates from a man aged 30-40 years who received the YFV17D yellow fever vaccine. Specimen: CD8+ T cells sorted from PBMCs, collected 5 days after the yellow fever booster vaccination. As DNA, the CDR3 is TGTGCCAGCAGCTTAGAGGGGACAGGGGCGTCCTACGAGCAGTACTTC. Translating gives CASSLEGTGASYEQYF.